This TCR beta chain was documented in a study of blood T cells in healthy people across ages. PCR was performed a second time for about 7 to 12 cycles using a sample-barcoded 5' primer and a J-beta primer mix. A template-switch adaptor containing 12 random nucleotides labeled each cDNA molecule. One entry per CDR3 protein results from TCRdb running MiXCR on the 5' RACE reads. Of more than 1.4 million distinct CDR3 sequences listed, 42% are singletons. This clonotype was seen a few times. The source is a woman aged 18-29 years in good health. Sequencing was done on a sample of blood.

The CDR3 DNA follows: TGTGCCAGCAGCCAAGAGGGAGGGTCGATCGACGAGCAGTACTTC. Encoded protein: CASSQEGGSIDEQYF. The J gene is TRBJ2-7, the V gene TRBV4-2; the match to TRBD2 covers 7 bases. The CDR3 extends over 15 amino acids. Germline V gene sequence: CDR1 LGHNA, CDR2 YNFKEQ. The V gene end was trimmed by 0 bases and the J gene end by 5 bases; junction bases not matched to a gene: 7.